This T cell receptor (beta chain) originates from a study of cytomegalovirus exposure and HLA in healthy donors (dated 2017 in TCRdb). Notes on the research overall: According to an earlier analysis of a few hundred of the donors, some 180 million T cells yielded roughly 110 million unique TCR beta sequences and around 300 Gb of sequence data. To predict cytomegalovirus infection status, the study combined high-throughput TCR immunosequencing, statistical association of individual TCRs with disease status, and machine learning. Across around 400 genotyped donors of the cohort, an average of roughly 250,000 unique TCR beta nucleotide sequences per donor were sequenced, and roughly 20% of those sequences were non-productive. Rather than drawing on any new phenotypic data, the later analysis identified candidate immune exposures from TCR beta sequences and the way those sequences occurred across donors. Genome-wide SNP genotypes for about three fifths of the roughly 700 donors were used in a later genetic analysis, which treated that subset as a discovery cohort. Roughly 300 gigabases of sequencing data and 91 million or so unique TCR sequences made up an early release that covered several hundred HLA-typed donors. HLA typing covered class I and class II loci at four-digit resolution. Five DR-DQ haplotypes were treated as single units for association and clustering because of strong linkage in the cohort. To study patterns of TCR occurrence, a later analysis re-analyzed previously published TCR beta repertoires from 600 to 750 donors and added high-resolution HLA genotyping. The study aimed to test whether signatures of past pathogen exposure could be identified by cataloging public T cell receptors. The study used immunosequencing to profile the T cell repertoires of hundreds of subjects and linked those repertoires to cytomegalovirus serostatus. Donor age, sex, ethnicity and CMV serostatus were compiled together with the repertoire data. Of the roughly 430 genotyped donors, 81% fell in the genetic ancestry cluster associated with self-reported Caucasian donors. The number of donors typed differed by locus, with 629-630 for A, B, C, DRB1 and DQB1, roughly 520 for DQA1, under 610 for DPA1, and about 450 for DPB1. In an earlier analysis of around 540 of the donors, high-throughput TCR beta sequencing was used to judge whether each TCR beta V gene segment behaved as functional or pseudogenic. All discovery cohort repertoires had been generated on a single sequencing platform. In addition to the first cohort of several hundred subjects, a separate validation cohort of 120 different subjects was used.

The CDR3 contains 13 residues, cysteine and phenylalanine counted. Only the CDR3 portion is preserved as DNA: 39 bases, with reading frame beginning at the first base. As encoded in the germline V gene, CDR1 is SGHRS while CDR2 is YFSETQ. Comment on this clone: This clone's antigen is unknown.

The cohort consisted of fewer than 700 healthy bone marrow donors. All cohort members were sampled while nominally healthy, although unrecorded immune exposures were likely present. The donor was CMV seronegative and was included in the group of 352 seronegative cohort members. Each donor provided a peripheral blood sample, and peripheral blood mononuclear cells were used for TCR beta sequencing. The Qiagen DNeasy Blood Extraction Kit was used to extract genomic DNA from the blood cell samples. The library relied on the immunoSEQ multiplex PCR assay. For the multiplex PCR, a mixture combining 60 forward primers for TCR Vbeta segments and 13 reverse primers for TCR Jbeta segments was used. The CDR3 region of rearranged TCR beta genes was amplified from genomic DNA with a multiplex PCR assay. The amplified TCR beta libraries were sequenced on the Illumina HiSeq System as 87-base-pair reads. In the source study's methods: In a later analysis, 70 million to 95 million unique TCR beta chains were counted across the roughly 610 repertoires, and about 10 million of these chains were shared by at least two donors. Raw reads were error-corrected and collapsed into unique sequences by a nearest-neighbor algorithm in which closely related sequences were merged to remove PCR and sequencing errors. V, D and J gene segments were assigned by aligning CDR3 sequences to IMGT reference sequences. Each retained sequence needed at least a six-nucleotide match to both a V gene segment and a J gene segment. Rearrangements were called productive when the CDR3 lacked stop codons and stayed in frame with V and J; all others were non-productive. CDR3 was defined according to IMGT convention as the region running from the second conserved V-encoded cysteine to the conserved J-encoded phenylalanine. In an earlier analysis of more than 550 of the donors, sequences lacking an unambiguous match to a single V gene segment were excluded. In an earlier analysis of 450 to 700 of the donors, V segments were called functional above 56.7% productive rearrangements and were called segregating when the between-donor standard deviation exceeded 5%. To diagnose cytomegalovirus status from the catalog of TCR beta chain sequences, a statistical classification framework was built. In a later analysis, V and J genes were assigned by comparing TCR nucleotide sequences against IMGT/GENE-DB human TR gene sequences. The TCRdist pipeline was used in a later analysis to assign CDR3 sequences and most-parsimonious VDJ recombination scenarios. In a later analysis, each TCR beta chain was defined by its CDR3 amino acid sequence together with its V-gene family, and reads without a unique V-gene family were excluded. A later analysis removed 550 to 650 highly shared, low-generation-probability nucleotide sequences to deal with suspected cross-contamination and a sequencing artifact. In a later analysis, a clonal expansion index for each public chain was calculated from normalized within-repertoire ranks of inferred template counts. Generation probabilities in a later analysis came from a VDJ recombination model fitted to out-of-frame rearrangements, and those results were checked against IGoR. In a later analysis, hypergeometric tests were used to score TCR-TCR, TCR-HLA and TCR-CMV co-occurrence, with a repertoire-size bias correction applied to TCR pairs. In a later analysis, false discovery rates were estimated by permuting HLA or CMV assignments 20 times. A later analysis grouped co-occurring TCRs with DBSCAN, adding TCRdist sequence similarity when clustering within HLA-allele-positive subsets. Co-occurrence clustering excluded repertoires with fewer than 30,000 or more than 120,000 public chains, plus five with anomalous nucleotide sharing. Sourced from immuneACCESS, this table was stored by TCRdb with only in-frame sequences that have V and J called. A share of the clones is absent; for the studies checked, an unresolved V gene accounts for under half, and the remainder has no known explanation. The D gene and trimming were derived from the DNA, and the V and J assignments and clone size from that table. This sample's table contains 200,000 or so clones. The top ten clones comprise approximately 0.74% of the sample.

Summary of the overall study and its limitations: When HLA alleles, especially DR and DQ, strongly co-occurred, TCR associations were difficult to assign to individual alleles. The authors suggested that the approach could potentially be generalized to other disease states and immunological phenotypes. A later analysis associated around 16,000 TCR beta sequences with specific HLA alleles at a false discovery rate of 0.05. Linkage disequilibrium might explain the correlated functional status among segregating V segments, but an unknown experimental factor could not be excluded. A group of highly shared sequence variants was considered likely to be a technical artifact of the sequencing pipeline. The earlier analysis of some 560 of the donors excluded roughly 17 rarely observed V segments, including chromosome 9 orphons, because counts were too low. A further reported finding was that TCR beta sequences accurately predicted the HLA-A and HLA-B alleles for most subjects in the first cohort. Most TCR sequences were seen in very few donors, while some public TCRs were found in many individuals. Because HLA typing was unavailable for some donors at each locus, only the typed subset was used in association tests. In an earlier analysis of about 600 of the donors, most TCR beta V segments appeared in productive rearrangements about 87% or about 30% of the time, broadly matching IMGT annotations. According to a later genetic analysis, donors in an Asian-associated ancestry cluster had fewer N-insertions in productive TCRs than the roughly 670-donor mean. A total of 150 to 200 TCR beta chains were listed by the study as associated with cytomegalovirus. In a later analysis, TCR association rates were found to vary across HLA loci, with the most associated TCRs seen for DRB1 alleles and the fewest for HLA-C alleles. In this cohort, only TCR beta chains were sequenced, and detectable features were limited by the absence of alpha or paired-chain data. Presence/absence analyses assumed roughly uniform sequencing depth across donors, an assumption that may not hold. Some IMGT-functional V segments, including TRBV6-2 and TRBV6-3, could not be distinguished by the 87-base-pair reads and were therefore excluded. Compared with equally common non-associated chains, HLA-associated TCR beta chains in a later analysis were more clonally expanded and had lower generation probabilities. In both the original and validation cohorts, the classifier was reported to diagnose cytomegalovirus status with high specificity and sensitivity. V-gene and J-gene trimming of TCR beta chains was associated with a missense DCLRE1C variant in a later genetic analysis, and the association was replicated in an independent cohort. In vitro tests confirmed that a few of the cytomegalovirus-associated TCR beta chains recognize cytomegalovirus antigens. A later analysis reported that several top co-occurrence clusters appeared linked to parvovirus B19, influenza, CMV and Epstein-Barr virus. CMV serostatus was the only immune exposure information available for the cohort. A later analysis found that most CMV-associated TCR beta chains appeared HLA-restricted, with HLA associations seemingly driven largely by CMV exposure.

The receptor chain draws on TRBV5-1 and TRBJ2-5, with TRBD1 tentatively as D gene (5 bases match). The J call is doubtful: the DNA matches TRBJ2-7 better. The clonotype comes from a boy under 18 in good health and CMV-seronegative. Specimen: PBMCs. This receptor carries the CDR3 CASSPGQTYEQYF. The nucleotide sequence is TGCGCCAGCAGCCCCGGACAAACCTACGAGCAGTACTTC.